These 30 T cell receptor beta chains were sequenced from one sample in a study of blood T cell repertoires in COVID-19. This table comes from immunoSEQ multiplex PCR, and its TCRdb copy is limited to in-frame clones, with some not included. This table has a few hundred thousand clones, about 88% appearing once. The sample was peripheral blood. The receptors shown here come from a man between 65 and 80 years old with acute or convalescent COVID-19.

The rearrangement links TRBV3-1 (or the pseudogene TRBV3-2) to TRBJ1-2; D might be TRBD1 (6 bases). Germline assignment: CDR1 LGHDT and CDR2 YNNKEL (reference sequence). This CDR3 has 14 amino acids. V lost 2 bases and J lost 8, with 15 bases in between. CDR3: CASSQLGQTSGYTF. The CDR3 nucleotides read TGTGCCAGCAGCCAATTAGGACAGACCTCGGGCTACACCTTC.

The chain has TRBV6-5 and TRBJ2-2; no clear D. The germline V and J ends were trimmed by 2 bases and 4 bases, with 11 bases remaining between them. Germline lookup yields CDR1 MNHEY and CDR2 SVGAGI. The CDR3 covers 15 residues. The CDR3, as DNA: TGTGCCAGCAGTTACGCAAAAGCTGGCACCGGGGAGCTGTTTTTT. This gives the protein CASSYAKAGTGELFF.

The chain combines TRBV29-1 with TRBJ2-7; 7 bases are shared with TRBD2. The CDR3 extends over 14 amino acids. The germline gives CDR1 SQVTM, CDR2 ANQGSEA. J gave up 1 base and V 6 bases, and 9 bases lay outside the gene matches. CDR3 region: CSVLGGRDSYEQYF. The CDR3 nucleotides read TGCAGCGTGCTCGGGGGGAGGGATTCCTACGAGCAGTACTTC.

This chain links TRBV29-1 with TRBJ2-7; 9 nucleotides match TRBD1. Per germline, CDR1 SQVTM and CDR2 ANQGSEA. V gave up 7 bases and J gave up 5 bases; unmatched junction bases: 6. CDR3 length equals 12 residues. CDR3 in DNA: TGCAGCGCAAAGGGACAGGGCGACGAGCAGTACTTC. Translating gives CSAKGQGDEQYF.

The chain links TRBV9 to TRBJ1-6; TRBD1 agrees at 10 bases. V lost 0 bases to trimming and J lost 8 bases; unmatched junction nucleotides: 2. Germline assignment: CDR1 SGDLS and CDR2 YYNGEE. The CDR3 consists of 15 residues. DNA for the CDR3: TGTGCCAGCAGCGTAGATGGGACAGGGGATTCACCCCTCCACTTT. It is translated as CASSVDGTGDSPLHF.

This clone was seen once. The chain has TRBV6-5 and TRBJ1-1; D ambiguous. Germline V CDR1 and CDR2: MNHEY, SVGAGI. Trimming took off 5 bases at V and 4 bases at J, with 5 bases between the two ends. CDR3 size: 11 residues. This chain's CDR3 is CASSIITEAFF. CDR3 coding DNA: TGTGCCAGCAGTATAATCACTGAAGCTTTCTTT.

V and J are TRBV27 and TRBJ2-1; 10 bases fit TRBD2. Germline-derived CDR1 and CDR2 are MNHEY and SMNVEV (reference sequence). The CDR3 has 15 residues. Trimming removed 7 bases from V and 1 base from J; junction bases left unmatched: 4. The CDR3 DNA is TGTGCCAGCAAACTTAGCGGGAGGTCCTACAATGAGCAGTTCTTC. Amino acids: CASKLSGRSYNEQFF.

This CDR3 is CAWTGLGGATSPLHF. The DNA of the CDR3 is TGTGCCTGGACCGGTCTAGGGGGGGCAACTTCACCCCTCCACTTT. V gene TRBV30 combines with J gene TRBJ1-6, with TRBD1 as a possible D gene (6 bases). CDR3 length equals 15 residues. Germline CDR1 reads GTSNPN; CDR2 reads SVGIG (reference sequence). The V gene lost 4 bases and the J gene lost 9 bases, with 19 bases spanning the gap.

V and J are TRBV7-2 and TRBJ2-1; D unresolved. Trimming cost V 2 bases and J 12 bases, with 14 bases left between them. The CDR3 consists of 13 residues. Germline values: CDR1 SGHTA, CDR2 FQGNSA. The CDR3 loop reads CASSLQATAGQFF. DNA for the CDR3: TGTGCCAGCAGCTTACAGGCAACAGCTGGGCAGTTCTTC. The full variable domain, rest sourced from reference TRBV7-2 and TRBJ2-1, is GAGVSQSPSNKVTEKGKDVELRCDPISGHTALYWYRQSLGQGLEFLIYFQGNSAPDKSGLPSDRFSAERTGGSVSTLTIQRTQQEDSAVYLCASSLQATAGQFFGPGTRLTVL.

Only one count was recorded for this clone. The chain joins TRBV28 to TRBJ2-1; D may be TRBD2 (7 bases). V was clipped by 8 bases and J by 4 bases, with 18 bases between them. Looked up from germline, CDR1 is MDHEN and CDR2 is SYDVKM. This CDR3 spans 15 amino acids. The CDR3 DNA follows: TGTGCCAGCGCTGGGGGCGGGGGAGGTTACAATGAGCAGTTCTTC. This encodes CASAGGGGGYNEQFF.

The chain combines TRBV5-4 with TRBJ2-2; D may be TRBD1 (6 bases). CDR1 and CDR2 from the germline V gene are SGHNT and YYREEE (reference sequence). The CDR3 loop spans 15 amino acids. The V gene lost 3 bases and the J gene lost 0 bases, with 9 bases spanning the gap. DNA for the CDR3: TGTGCCAGCAGCTGGGGACAAGCGAACACCGGGGAGCTGTTTTTT. This sequence encodes CASSWGQANTGELFF.

J is TRBJ1-1 and V is TRBV7-2; perhaps TRBD1 as D (6 bases). This CDR3 spans 14 amino acids. V lost 7 bases and J lost 0, with 12 bases in between. CDR1 SGHTA and CDR2 FQGNSA come from the germline V gene. CDR3 in amino acids: CASTQQGLNTEAFF. CDR3 coding DNA: TGTGCCAGCACCCAACAGGGTTTGAACACTGAAGCTTTCTTT.

The gene calls are TRBV4-2 and TRBJ2-4; D is undetermined. The CDR3 has 16 amino acids. V lost 0 bases to trimming and J lost 0 bases, with 9 bases between them. CDR1 and CDR2 from the germline V gene are LGHNA and YNFKEQ. The CDR3 loop is CASSQDSFLAKNIQYF. CDR3 nucleotides: TGTGCCAGCAGCCAAGACAGTTTCCTAGCCAAAAACATTCAGTACTTC.

The sample holds one count of this clone. V and J are TRBV6-2 or TRBV6-3 and TRBJ1-2; no clear D gene. The CDR3 is 12 amino acids. Looked up from germline, CDR1 is MNHEY and CDR2 is SVGEGT. V lost 2 bases to trimming and J lost 7 bases, with 8 bases between them. The CDR3 bases are TGTGCCAGCAGTTACACGGTTTTTGGCTACACCTTC. Protein sequence: CASSYTVFGYTF.

This clone is a singleton in its sample. The rearrangement links TRBV18 to TRBJ1-3; TRBD1 is a possible D gene (5 bases). The CDR3 has 14 amino acids. Germline-derived CDR1 and CDR2 are KGHSH and LQKENI. Trimming stripped 4 bases from V and 2 bases from J, with 9 bases between. The CDR3, as DNA: TGTGCCAGCTCACAGGGGTCTGCTGGAAACACCATATATTTT. Protein sequence: CASSQGSAGNTIYF.

This chain uses TRBV24-1 with TRBJ2-4, with D unresolved. Per germline, CDR1 KGHDR and CDR2 SFDVKD. V lost 5 bases to trimming and J lost 6 bases, with 13 bases between them. CDR3 size: 14 residues. The CDR3 is CATSVTAERNIQYF. The CDR3 DNA follows: TGTGCCACCAGTGTGACTGCCGAGAGAAACATTCAGTACTTC.

The V and J genes are TRBV4-1 and TRBJ2-6; D gene ambiguous. The CDR3 spans 17 residues. Germline V gene lookup returns CDR1 MGHRA and CDR2 YSYEKL. Between the trimmed V and J ends, which lost 1 base and 1 base, there was a span of 11 bases. The DNA of the CDR3 is TGCGCCAGCAGCCAAGCCGTTGGCAATTCTGGGGCCAACGTCCTGACTTTC. Protein: CASSQAVGNSGANVLTF.

The chain uses TRBV5-4 and TRBJ2-1, with TRBD1 as a possible D gene (5 bases). The CDR3 consists of 17 residues. CDR1 and CDR2 from the germline V gene are SGHNT and YYREEE (reference sequence). The ends were cut back, 2 bases at V and 8 bases at J, with 23 bases in the middle. This CDR3 reads CASSFLRIRDGGDEQFF. For the CDR3, the DNA is TGTGCCAGCAGCTTTTTACGTATCAGGGATGGTGGTGATGAGCAGTTCTTC. The entire variable domain, with the rest obtained from reference TRBV5-4 and TRBJ2-1, is as follows: ETGVTQSPTHLIKTRGQQVTLRCSSQSGHNTVSWYQQALGQGPQFIFQYYREEENGRGNFPPRFSGLQFPNYSSELNVNALELDDSALYLCASSFLRIRDGGDEQFFGPGTRLTVL.

The chain is built from TRBV30 and TRBJ1-3; D possibly corresponds to TRBD1 (6 bases). Trimming removed 4 bases from V and 1 base from J, with 8 bases in between. This CDR3 spans 13 amino acids. Germline values: CDR1 GTSNPN, CDR2 SVGIG (reference sequence). The CDR3 region is CAWIQGSGNTIYF. The CDR3 bases are TGTGCCTGGATCCAGGGGTCTGGAAACACCATATATTTT. The entire variable domain, with the rest obtained from reference TRBV30 and TRBJ1-3, is as follows: SQTIHQWPATLVQPVGSPLSLECTVEGTSNPNLYWYRQAAGRGLQLLFYSVGIGQISSEVPQNLSASRPQDRQFILSSKKLLLSDSGFYLCAWIQGSGNTIYFGEGSWLTVV.

The genes are TRBV9 and TRBJ1-2; 7 nucleotides align to TRBD1. The CDR3 sequence is 14 residues long. V shed 4 bases and J 3 bases; nucleotides not matched to a gene: 6. Germline V gene sequence: CDR1 SGDLS, CDR2 YYNGEE. The CDR3 loop reads CASSHRQGDYGYTF. The CDR3, as DNA: TGTGCCAGCAGCCATCGACAGGGAGACTATGGCTACACCTTC.

This sequence joins TRBV10-3 and TRBJ1-1; 8 bases fit TRBD1. Germline lookup yields CDR1 ENHRY and CDR2 SYGVKD. Trimming cost V 6 bases and J 5 bases; bases outside gene matches: 11. The CDR3 length is 15 residues. CDR3 in amino acids: CAISASGQGGTEAFF. CDR3 sequence (DNA): TGTGCCATCAGCGCGAGTGGACAGGGAGGTACTGAAGCTTTCTTT.

The chain has TRBV4-1 and TRBJ1-2; D uncertain. Trimming took 4 bases from V and 5 from J, leaving 11 bases between them. Germline CDR1 reads MGHRA; CDR2 reads YSYEKL. The CDR3 extends over 13 amino acids. The DNA of the CDR3 is TGCGCCAGCAGCCCTCCGGCGGGTTATGGCTACACCTTC. Translated: CASSPPAGYGYTF.

This chain connects TRBV19 to TRBJ2-2; TRBD2 matches at 7 bases. With V trimmed by 7 bases and J by 0 bases, 5 bases remained unmatched. In germline, CDR1 is LNHDA, CDR2 SQIVND (reference sequence). The CDR3 consists of 15 residues. The CDR3 is CASINRGANTGELFF. The CDR3 bases are TGTGCCAGTATTAACCGGGGGGCGAACACCGGGGAGCTGTTTTTT.

V usage is TRBV7-9 and J usage is TRBJ2-2, with D unclear. The germline CDR1 and CDR2 sequences are SEHNR and FQNEAQ (reference sequence). The ends were cut back, 4 bases at V and 4 bases at J, with 10 bases in the middle. The CDR3 runs 14 residues. This CDR3 reads CASSYRKPTGELFF. CDR3 coding DNA: TGTGCCAGCAGCTATCGAAAGCCCACCGGGGAGCTGTTTTTT.

V is TRBV3-1 (or the pseudogene TRBV3-2) and J is TRBJ2-5, with D perhaps matching TRBD2 (6 bases). Per the germline V gene, CDR1 is LGHDT and CDR2 is YNNKEL (reference sequence). The CDR3 is 17 residues long. V lost 0 bases to trimming and J lost 5 bases, with 19 bases between them. The CDR3 loop reads CASSQDFAHPGVETQYF. The CDR3 DNA is TGTGCCAGCAGCCAAGATTTCGCACACCCGGGGGTGGAGACCCAGTACTTC.

The V gene is TRBV7-9, the J gene TRBJ2-5; TRBD1 agrees at 7 bases. The CDR3 is 14 residues long. The J segment lost 0 bases and the V segment lost 7 bases, leaving 5 bases of the junction unmatched. Germline loops: CDR1 SEHNR, CDR2 FQNEAQ (reference sequence). This CDR3 is CASNQGTDQETQYF. CDR3 DNA: TGTGCCAGCAACCAGGGGACAGACCAAGAGACCCAGTACTTC. The full variable domain, with the rest looked up from reference TRBV7-9 and TRBJ2-5, is DTGVSQNPRHKITKRGQNVTFRCDPISEHNRLYWYRQTLGQGPEFLTYFQNEAQLEKSRLLSDRFSAERPKGSFSTLEIQRTEQGDSAMYLCASNQGTDQETQYFGPGTRLLVL.

The chain combines TRBV2 with TRBJ2-4; D not certain. CDR1 and CDR2 (germline): SNHLY, FYNNEI. Trimming took off 5 bases at V and 0 bases at J, with 11 bases between the two ends. The CDR3 consists of 15 residues. The DNA for the CDR3 is TGTGCCAGCAGTCCAGACTCTTTAGCCAAAAACATTCAGTACTTC. It codes for CASSPDSLAKNIQYF.

The chain carries TRBV18 and TRBJ1-1; the D is unclear. Trimming took 6 bases from V and 1 from J, leaving 15 bases between them. CDR3 size: 15 residues. The germline CDR1 and CDR2 sequences are KGHSH and LQKENI. CDR3 residues: CASSETTSPNTEAFF. CDR3 in DNA: TGTGCCAGCTCGGAGACCACCTCTCCGAACACTGAAGCTTTCTTT.

The V call is TRBV4-2, the J call TRBJ2-5; 10 positions match TRBD1. The J call may be in error: the DNA end matches TRBJ2-7 better. Germline CDR1 and CDR2: LGHNA and YNFKEQ. The CDR3 is 15 residues long. CDR3 region: CASSQVDRGDYEQYF. The CDR3 bases are TGTGCCAGCAGCCAAGTGGACAGGGGGGACTACGAGCAGTACTTC.

The V gene is TRBV28, the J gene TRBJ1-4; D perhaps matches TRBD1 (5 bases). Germline V gives CDR1 MDHEN, CDR2 SYDVKM. CDR3 length equals 14 residues. Trimming shortened V by 5 bases and J by 3 bases, and 10 bases separated the two germline ends. CDR3 in DNA: TGTGCCAGCAGTCGGGGGGGGGCTAATGAAAAACTGTTTTTT. This gives the protein CASSRGGANEKLFF. The whole variable domain, remainder taken from reference TRBV28 and TRBJ1-4, is DVKVTQSSRYLVKRTGEKVFLECVQDMDHENMFWYRQDPGLGLRLIYFSYDVKMKEKGDIPEGYSVSREKKERFSLILESASTNQTSMYLCASSRGGANEKLFFGSGTQLSVL.